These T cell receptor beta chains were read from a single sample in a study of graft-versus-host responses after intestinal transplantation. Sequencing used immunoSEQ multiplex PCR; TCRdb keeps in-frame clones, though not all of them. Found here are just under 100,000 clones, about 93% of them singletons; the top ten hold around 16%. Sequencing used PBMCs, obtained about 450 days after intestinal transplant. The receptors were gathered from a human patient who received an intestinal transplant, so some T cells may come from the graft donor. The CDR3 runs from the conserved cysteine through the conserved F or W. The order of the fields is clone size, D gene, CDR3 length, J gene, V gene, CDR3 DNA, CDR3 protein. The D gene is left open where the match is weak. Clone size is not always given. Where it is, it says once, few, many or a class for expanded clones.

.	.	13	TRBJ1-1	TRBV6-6	TGTGCCAGCAGTTCCCGACAGGACACTGAAGCTTTCTTT	CASSSRQDTEAFF
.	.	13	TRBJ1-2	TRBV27	TGTGCCAGCAGTCCACGGGGTCCTCATGGCTACACCTTC	CASSPRGPHGYTF
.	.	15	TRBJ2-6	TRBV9	TGTGCCAGCACCCCCAGCAGCTCTGGGGCCAACGTCCTGACTTTC	CASTPSSSGANVLTF
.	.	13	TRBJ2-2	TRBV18	TGTGCCAGCTCACCAGAGAACACCGGGGAGCTGTTTTTT	CASSPENTGELFF
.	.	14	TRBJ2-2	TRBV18	TGTGCCAGCTCACCACTCCCAGCCCCCGGGGAGCTGTTTTTT	CASSPLPAPGELFF
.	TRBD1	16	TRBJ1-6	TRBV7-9	TGTGCCAGCAGACCCTTGACAGGGGTTAAAGGTTCACCCCTCCACTTT	CASRPLTGVKGSPLHF
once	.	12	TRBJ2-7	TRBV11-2	TGTGCCAGCAGCTTATCCCGCTACGAGCAGTACTTC	CASSLSRYEQYF
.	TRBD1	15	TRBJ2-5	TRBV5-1	TGCGCCAGCAGCCTGGGGGGACAGGCGGGGGAGACCCAGTACTTC	CASSLGGQAGETQYF
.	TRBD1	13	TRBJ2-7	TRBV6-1	TGTGCCAGCAGACACGACAGGGCCTACGAGCAGTACTTC	CASRHDRAYEQYF
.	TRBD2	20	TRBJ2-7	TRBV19	TGTGCCAGTAGTAAGCCACCGGGACTAGCGGGGGGACGAAGAAACTACGAGCAGTACTTC	CASSKPPGLAGGRRNYEQYF
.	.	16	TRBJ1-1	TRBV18	TGTGCCAGCTCACCGGGGGAAGGTCGCTGGGACACTGAAGCTTTCTTT	CASSPGEGRWDTEAFF
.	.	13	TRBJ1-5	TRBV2	TGTGCCAGCAGTCCAGGGAACAATCAGCCCCAGCATTTT	CASSPGNNQPQHF
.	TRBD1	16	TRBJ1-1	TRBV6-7	TGTGCCAGCAGCTCCGGGACAGGGCCAACGGGTACTGAAGCTTTCTTT	CASSSGTGPTGTEAFF
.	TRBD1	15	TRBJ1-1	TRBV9	TGTGCCAGCAGCGTAGGTGGGACAGGGCGGACTGAAGCTTTCTTT	CASSVGGTGRTEAFF
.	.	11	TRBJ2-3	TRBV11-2	TGTGCCAGCAGCTTATTGGATACGCAGTATTTT	CASSLLDTQYF
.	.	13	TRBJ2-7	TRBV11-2	TGTGCCAGCAGCTTACCGGGCTCCTACGAGCAGTACTTC	CASSLPGSYEQYF